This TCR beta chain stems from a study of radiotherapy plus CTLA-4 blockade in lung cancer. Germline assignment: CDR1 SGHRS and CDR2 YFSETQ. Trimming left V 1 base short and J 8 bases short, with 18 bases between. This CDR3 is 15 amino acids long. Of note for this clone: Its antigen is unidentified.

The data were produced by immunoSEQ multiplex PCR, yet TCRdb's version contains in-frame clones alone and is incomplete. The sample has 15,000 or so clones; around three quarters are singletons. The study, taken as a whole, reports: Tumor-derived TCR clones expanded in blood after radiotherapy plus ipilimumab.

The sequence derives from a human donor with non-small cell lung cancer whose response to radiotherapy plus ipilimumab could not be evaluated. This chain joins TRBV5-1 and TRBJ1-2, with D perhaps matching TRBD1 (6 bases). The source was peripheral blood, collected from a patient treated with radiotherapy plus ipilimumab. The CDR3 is CASSLTPGQARGYTF. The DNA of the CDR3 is TGCGCCAGCAGCTTGACCCCGGGACAAGCCCGGGGCTACACCTTC.